A selection of T cell receptor beta chains follows, all from one sample in a study of blood T cell repertoires in COVID-19. The assay was immunoSEQ multiplex PCR, and TCRdb's table has in-frame clones only and misses some. The repertoire has 50,000 to 65,000 clones, 75% to 90% of them found once; the top ten carry more than 14%. Sequencing used peripheral blood. These receptor sequences come from a human donor in a cohort sampled during active COVID-19. Both conserved end residues are part of each CDR3. A D gene is named only where the DNA matches it firmly. Part of the rows lack a size; the others show once, few, many or a class for expanded clones.

J gene,V gene,D gene,clone size,CDR3 DNA,CDR3 protein
TRBJ2-3,TRBV4-1,TRBD2,many,TGCGCCAGCAGCCACTTTAGCGGGAGCACAGATACGCAGTATTTT,CASSHFSGSTDTQYF
TRBJ1-2,TRBV19,TRBD1,-,TGTGCCAGTAGCCGGGACAGGGCTAACTATGGCTACACCTTC,CASSRDRANYGYTF
TRBJ2-3,TRBV29-1,-,once,TGCAGCGTTGATCGCCCGGACTCAGCTAGCACAGATACGCAGTATTTT,CSVDRPDSASTDTQYF
TRBJ2-1,TRBV24-1,-,-,TGTGCCACCAGTGATCTGTATAGCGGTTACAATGAGCAGTTCTTC,CATSDLYSGYNEQFF
TRBJ2-7,TRBV29-1,-,-,TGCAGCGCCCGTGTTACAGGGACGCTCGACGAGCAGTACTTC,CSARVTGTLDEQYF
TRBJ2-7,TRBV5-1,-,-,TGCGCCAGCAGCTTGGAGGGACTTTCTGAGCAGTACTTC,CASSLEGLSEQYF
TRBJ1-2,TRBV5-1,-,few,TGCGCCAGCAGCTTGGACAGTACTAACTATGGCTACACCTTC,CASSLDSTNYGYTF
TRBJ1-5,TRBV19,-,-,TGTGCCAGTAAGTTAGACTACGGCAATCAGCCCCAGCATTTT,CASKLDYGNQPQHF
TRBJ2-3,TRBV5-3,TRBD2,-,TGTGCCAGAAGCTTGGCCACTAGCGGTCTCGGGCGGGATACGCAGTATTTT,CARSLATSGLGRDTQYF
TRBJ1-2,TRBV3-1/TRBV3-2,-,-,TGTGCCAGCAGCCAAGCGGGGGGCAAAAACTATGGCTACACCTTC,CASSQAGGKNYGYTF
TRBJ2-7,TRBV6-1,TRBD1,-,TGTGCCAGCAGTGAAATCGGGACAGGGGCTCTCGAGCAGTACTTC,CASSEIGTGALEQYF
TRBJ1-3,TRBV28,-,-,TGTGCCAGCATTACTAGCCGGACCTCTGGAAACACCATATATTTT,CASITSRTSGNTIYF
TRBJ2-2,TRBV7-7,TRBD1,-,TGTGCCAGCAGCCGGTCAGGGACAGGGACGAACACCGGGGAGCTGTTTTTT,CASSRSGTGTNTGELFF
TRBJ1-1,TRBV2,-,once,TGTGCCAGCAGCGCAACAGGGTTGGCCACTGAAGCTTTCTTT,CASSATGLATEAFF
TRBJ2-2,TRBV6-1,-,-,TGTGCCAGCAGTGAAAGGCCCGGGACCGGGGAGCTGTTTTTT,CASSERPGTGELFF
TRBJ1-2,TRBV12-3/TRBV12-4,-,-,TGTGCCAGCAGCCGCGACAGGAGGGGCTACACCTTC,CASSRDRRGYTF
TRBJ1-3,TRBV2,-,-,TGTGCCAGCAGTGCGAACACAGGGACTGGAAACACCATATATTTT,CASSANTGTGNTIYF
TRBJ1-4,TRBV5-5,TRBD1,-,TGTGCCAGCAGCCTGACCGGGACAGGCACAGCGGAAAAACTGTTTTTT,CASSLTGTGTAEKLFF
TRBJ1-2,TRBV7-8,-,-,TGTGCCAGCAGCTTAGTACGGGGGGAAGGAGGCTACACCTTC,CASSLVRGEGGYTF
TRBJ2-2,TRBV7-6,-,-,TGTGCCAGCAGCCCTCAAACGGGGTATTCGAACACCGGGGAGCTGTTTTTT,CASSPQTGYSNTGELFF
TRBJ2-1,TRBV9,TRBD2,-,TGTGCCAGCAGCGGGACTAGCGGGAAAGGGTACAATGAGCAGTTCTTC,CASSGTSGKGYNEQFF
TRBJ1-5,TRBV10-3,-,-,TGTGCCATCAGTGAGTCGGCAGGTTCTCAGCCCCAGCATTTT,CAISESAGSQPQHF
TRBJ2-7,TRBV4-1,TRBD1,-,TGCGCCAGCAGCCCACGTGGACAGGAGACCTACGAGCAGTACTTC,CASSPRGQETYEQYF
TRBJ2-1,TRBV11-2,TRBD2,-,TGTGCCAGCAGCGAACCGGGAGGATACAATGAGCAGTTCTTC,CASSEPGGYNEQFF
TRBJ1-2,TRBV7-3,-,once,TGTGCCAGCAGCCCCTCCGGGGGGGCTGTTGGCTACACCTTC,CASSPSGGAVGYTF